This T cell receptor (beta chain) was identified in a study of Graves' ophthalmopathy and Graves' hyperthyroidism. Overall study: The blood sample was drawn at first diagnosis and before any treatment.

A roughly 9.3 ml volume of fresh peripheral blood provided the PBMCs. This clonotype occurred many times. Its antigen is unidentified. Study outcomes and limitations: Blood also carried most expanded thyroid clonotypes exceeding 0.001 frequency. Researchers report that a 13-signature model separated ophthalmopathy from stable hyperthyroidism, posting about 91% sensitivity and about 80% specificity.

This CDR3 region has 15 residues. V dropped 4 bases and J dropped 0 bases, with 14 bases sitting between them. CDR1 and CDR2 (germline): SGHRS, YFSETQ. The study amplified TCR beta CDR3 regions using RNA transcripts. An initial RT-PCR round employing HTBI primers preceded a second-round multiplex PCR. TCRdb ran MiXCR on the multiplex PCR reads and lists one entry per CDR3 protein. The sample lists just over 400,000 distinct CDR3 sequences; roughly 20% were seen once. The chain links TRBV5-1 to TRBJ2-7; possibly TRBD1 for D (6 bases). Sequenced: peripheral blood. This TCR was recovered from a woman aged 18 to 35 with stable Graves' hyperthyroidism. CDR3 DNA sequence: TGCGCCAGCAGCCAATGGGACAAGCTCTCCTACGAGCAGTACTTC. It specifies CASSQWDKLSYEQYF.